This TCR beta chain was identified in a study of blood T cell repertoires in COVID-19. Per the study methods: Quantification of nucleated cells was approximated via reference gene primer amplification. Clones were read by immunoSEQ multiplex PCR, and TCRdb kept only the in-frame ones, dropping some. V, J and clone size are taken as reported in that table, and D and trimming were inferred from the DNA itself. This sample has fewer than 350,000 clones, with around 86% found just once. The CDR3 loop spans 16 amino acids. The trim removed 2 bases at V and 3 bases at J, leaving 8 bases unmatched. Looked up from germline, CDR1 is SGHTA and CDR2 is FQGTGA. This clone has just one count.

Sequenced input: peripheral blood. The receptor comes from a woman in her sixties with active or convalescent COVID-19. This rearrangement joins TRBV7-3 to TRBJ1-1; 8 bases agree with TRBD1. The CDR3 spells CASSLQGQGAYTEAFF. The CDR3 DNA follows: TGTGCCAGCAGCTTACAGGGGCAGGGGGCGTACACTGAAGCTTTCTTT.